Each of the 29 T cell receptor beta chains below was sequenced from the same sample in a study of shared clonotypes between healthy human individuals. Profiled with immunoSEQ multiplex PCR; TCRdb holds only in-frame clones, not every one. The sample includes about 2.1 million clones, 85% to 95% of them seen just once. Naivety among CD8 cells was defined by CD45RO negativity and positive CCR7 selection, thereby excluding terminally differentiated effector memory CD45RA+ cells. The sample taken for sequencing was naive CD8+ T cells from PBMCs. The receptor set was obtained from a man younger than 35 in good health. Some clones in this sample may be carry-over from other donors' samples.

V and J are TRBV9 and TRBJ2-3, with D possibly being TRBD2 (6 bases). Trimming took 3 bases from V and 0 from J, leaving 17 bases between them. Per germline, CDR1 SGDLS and CDR2 YYNGEE. The CDR3 has 17 amino acids. The CDR3 DNA reads as TGTGCCAGCAGCGGGGCGGGACGGCGCCCTAGCACAGATACGCAGTATTTT. Amino acids: CASSGAGRRPSTDTQYF.

The count of this clone is one. This rearrangement joins TRBV15 to TRBJ2-2; D not resolved. This CDR3 region has 12 residues. Germline V gives CDR1 LNHNV, CDR2 YYDKDF (reference sequence). Between the trimmed V and J ends, which lost 2 bases and 5 bases, there was a span of 3 bases. The CDR3 loop reads CATSRSTGELFF. The CDR3 nucleotides read TGTGCCACCAGCAGATCTACCGGGGAGCTGTTTTTT. Combining the CDR3 with reference TRBV15 and TRBJ2-2 gives the whole variable domain DAMVIQNPRYQVTQFGKPVTLSCSQTLNHNVMYWYQQKSSQAPKLLFHYYDKDFNNEADTPDNFQSRRPNTSFCFLDIRSPGLGDTAMYLCATSRSTGELFFGEGSRLTVL.

The chain uses TRBV9 and TRBJ2-2; 8 bases map to TRBD1. The CDR3 loop spans 17 amino acids. Trimming cost V 3 bases and J 7 bases; bases outside gene matches: 14. Looked up from germline, CDR1 is SGDLS and CDR2 is YYNGEE. CDR3 nucleotide sequence: TGTGCCAGCAGCGGAGTAGTTGGCAGGGGGCAAAACGGGGAGCTGTTTTTT. Translation: CASSGVVGRGQNGELFF.

V and J are TRBV5-8 and TRBJ2-5; D call uncertain. This CDR3 comprises 14 residues. Germline CDR1 and CDR2: SGHTS and YDEGEE. Trimming shortened V by 4 bases and J by 4 bases, and 14 bases separated the two germline ends. CDR3 protein: CASSLLIGTETQYF. The CDR3 DNA reads TGTGCCAGCAGCCTGCTCATTGGCACAGAGACCCAGTACTTC.

V is TRBV5-6 and J is TRBJ1-1, with TRBD1 matching over 9 bases. The length of the CDR3 is 14 residues. V lost 2 bases and J lost 4; bases outside the gene matches: 3. Germline V CDR1 and CDR2: SGHDT, YYEEEE. The CDR3 nucleotides are TGTGCCAGCAGCTTTGGGACAGGGATCACTGAAGCTTTCTTT. This gives the protein CASSFGTGITEAFF.

The CDR3 here is CASSGGRADTQYF. For the CDR3, the DNA is TGTGCCAGCAGCGGGGGGAGAGCAGATACGCAGTATTTT. The chain uses TRBV7-2 and TRBJ2-3; TRBD2 might be the D (6 bases). The CDR3 covers 13 residues. Germline V gene lookup returns CDR1 SGHTA and CDR2 FQGNSA. V was shortened by 5 bases and J by 4 bases, with 10 bases between the two germline ends.

The chain uses TRBV27 and TRBJ2-7; 7 bases map to TRBD1. Unmatched junction bases numbered 4, after V lost 2 bases and J lost 3 bases. The germline CDR1 and CDR2 sequences are MNHEY and SMNVEV (reference sequence). CDR3 length equals 14 residues. CDR3: CASSLRGQHYEQYF. The CDR3 bases are TGTGCCAGCAGTTTAAGGGGACAGCACTACGAGCAGTACTTC.

The chain links TRBV21-1 to TRBJ1-1. TRBV21-1 is a listed pseudogene. The CDR3 is made up of 14 amino acids. CDR3 protein: CASSKEEGHEGAFF. The CDR3 DNA follows: TGTGCCAGCAGCAAAGAGGAAGGCCATGAGGGAGCTTTCTTT.

The chain combines TRBV4-3 with TRBJ2-7; D gene ambiguous. The CDR3 contains 13 residues. V lost 1 base to trimming and J lost 4 bases, with 8 bases between them. Germline V gene sequence: CDR1 LGHNA, CDR2 YSLEER. The DNA of the CDR3 is TGCGCCAGCAGCCAAGGTACTATTTACGAGCAGTACTTC. It codes for CASSQGTIYEQYF.

V is TRBV11-2 and J is TRBJ1-1; 9 positions match TRBD1. Germline CDR1 and CDR2: SGHAT and FQNNGV. There are 15 residues in the CDR3. J was trimmed by 4 bases and V by 6 bases; bases with no gene match: 9. CDR3 amino acids: CASRYRDREATEAFF. The CDR3, as DNA: TGTGCCAGCAGATACAGGGACAGGGAGGCCACTGAAGCTTTCTTT.

The chain has TRBV9 and TRBJ2-2; 9 bases match TRBD2. Unmatched junction bases numbered 10, after V lost 6 bases and J lost 7 bases. The germline V gene has CDR1 SGDLS and CDR2 YYNGEE. The CDR3 length is 15 residues. CDR3 residues: CASNLGVAGDGELFF. As DNA, the CDR3 is TGTGCCAGCAACCTAGGGGTAGCGGGGGACGGGGAGCTGTTTTTT.

The chain combines TRBV5-1 with TRBJ1-1, with D possibly TRBD1 on 5 matching bases. Germline-derived CDR1 and CDR2 are SGHRS and YFSETQ. The CDR3 has 14 amino acids. Trimming took off 0 bases at V and 4 bases at J, with 10 bases between the two ends. The CDR3 spells CASSLVERGTEAFF. In DNA, the CDR3 is TGCGCCAGCAGCTTGGTCGAAAGGGGCACTGAAGCTTTCTTT.

The V and J genes are TRBV9 and TRBJ2-7; 8 bases map to TRBD1. CDR3 length: 16 residues. CDR1 is SGDLS and CDR2 is YYNGEE in the germline V gene. The J segment lost 1 base and the V segment lost 4 bases, leaving 10 bases of the junction unmatched. The CDR3 DNA follows: TGTGCCAGCAGCCTAAGATCCGGGACAGGATCCTACGAGCAGTACTTC. It translates to CASSLRSGTGSYEQYF.

V usage is TRBV10-3 and J usage is TRBJ2-3; perhaps TRBD1 as D (5 bases). The germline V and J ends were trimmed by 6 bases and 4 bases, with 14 bases remaining between them. The CDR3 is made up of 14 amino acids. Germline loops: CDR1 ENHRY, CDR2 SYGVKD. CDR3 sequence reads: CAIRIQDPPDTQYF. Here the CDR3 DNA reads TGTGCCATCAGGATACAGGATCCTCCAGATACGCAGTATTTT.

The table lists this clone with a count of one. The chain has TRBV28 and TRBJ2-7; no clear D gene. The length of the CDR3 is 13 residues. Trimming cost V 7 bases and J 1 base, with 11 bases left between them. Germline assignment: CDR1 MDHEN and CDR2 SYDVKM. The CDR3 sequence is CASTQAGSYEQYF. DNA for the CDR3: TGTGCCAGCACCCAAGCCGGGTCCTACGAGCAGTACTTC.

Remarks on this clone: Other DNA sequences within the sample encode an identical CDR3. J is TRBJ2-7 and V is TRBV7-9; D is undetermined. CDR3 length: 12 residues. Trimming took off 4 bases at V and 2 bases at J, with 6 bases between the two ends. CDR1 is SEHNR, CDR2 FQNEAQ, per germline (reference sequence). The CDR3 loop reads CASSSTTYEQYF. In nucleotides, the CDR3 is TGTGCCAGCAGCTCCACAACCTACGAGCAGTACTTC. Full variable domain (missing parts from reference TRBV7-9 and TRBJ2-7): DTGVSQNPRHKITKRGQNVTFRCDPISEHNRLYWYRQTLGQGPEFLTYFQNEAQLEKSRLLSDRFSAERPKGSFSTLEIQRTEQGDSAMYLCASSSTTYEQYFGPGTRLTVT.

The rearrangement joins TRBV27 to TRBJ2-7, with TRBD1 as a possible D gene (6 bases). Trimming stripped 5 bases from V and 6 bases from J, with 20 bases between. The germline V gene has CDR1 MNHEY and CDR2 SMNVEV (reference sequence). The CDR3 covers 15 residues. CDR3 coding DNA: TGTGCCAGCAGTCAGAAAACAGGGCATCAAGGCGAGCAGTACTTC. Translated: CASSQKTGHQGEQYF.

The rearrangement uses TRBV6-4 and TRBJ2-1, with D possibly TRBD2 on 6 matching bases. Between the trimmed V and J ends, which lost 0 bases and 0 bases, there was a span of 9 bases. The length of the CDR3 is 16 residues. Germline V gene data show CDR1 as MRHNA and CDR2 as SNTAGT. The CDR3: CASSDSHGSSYNEQFF. CDR3 in DNA: TGTGCCAGCAGTGACTCCCACGGGAGCTCCTACAATGAGCAGTTCTTC.

The CDR3 DNA reads TGTGCCAGCAGCCCCGGGACAGTAAATAATGAAAAACTGTTTTTT. Its protein product is CASSPGTVNNEKLFF. The genes are TRBV9 and TRBJ1-4; 7 bases line up with TRBD1. CDR3 length equals 15 residues. The V gene's germline CDR1 is SGDLS and CDR2 YYNGEE. The V segment lost 4 bases and the J segment 4 bases; nucleotides outside the gene matches: 7.

The CDR3 protein is CASSPLIGLADNYNEQFF. DNA for the CDR3: TGTGCCAGCAGCCCATTGATTGGACTAGCGGACAACTACAATGAGCAGTTCTTC. The J gene is TRBJ2-1, the V gene TRBV7-9, with 10 nucleotides matching TRBD2. Trimming at V came to 5 bases and at J to 3 bases, leaving 13 bases not matched to a gene. The CDR3 spans 18 residues. Germline CDR1 and CDR2: SEHNR and FQNEAQ (reference sequence).

The chain is built from TRBV29-1 and TRBJ2-7; TRBD1 matches 9 bases. This CDR3 is built from 15 residues. Trimming at V came to 3 bases and at J to 4 bases, leaving 10 bases not matched to a gene. Germline lookup yields CDR1 SQVTM and CDR2 ANQGSEA. The CDR3 reads CSVETPGQGVYEQYF. The CDR3 nucleotides are TGCAGCGTTGAGACCCCGGGACAGGGAGTATACGAGCAGTACTTC.

The chain joins TRBV19 to TRBJ1-4; D possibly corresponds to TRBD1 (5 bases). The germline CDR1 and CDR2 sequences are LNHDA and SQIVND (reference sequence). The CDR3 is 18 amino acids. V was pared by 3 bases and J by 0 bases, with 17 bases between. Here the CDR3 DNA reads TGTGCCAGTAGTATCGGGGGGGTTAAGCCAGCAACTAATGAAAAACTGTTTTTT. Its translation is CASSIGGVKPATNEKLFF.

V usage is TRBV27 and J usage is TRBJ2-2; D is ambiguous. The CDR3 spans 13 residues. V lost 3 bases, J lost 6 bases, and 8 bases lay in between. The germline CDR1 and CDR2 sequences are MNHEY and SMNVEV (reference sequence). The CDR3 sequence is CASSLIRSGELFF. The CDR3 DNA follows: TGTGCCAGCAGTTTGATTCGGTCCGGGGAGCTGTTTTTT.

This clone showed up just once. The V gene is TRBV4-1, the J gene TRBJ2-5, with a tentative D call TRBD1 (5 bases). The CDR3 runs to 16 residues. Germline-derived CDR1 and CDR2 are MGHRA and YSYEKL. V was trimmed by 0 bases and J by 1 base, leaving 12 bases between them. CDR3 sequence (DNA): TGCGCCAGCAGCCAAGAATGGAATAGGGGCCAAGAGACCCAGTACTTC. It translates to CASSQEWNRGQETQYF.

As regards this clone: Possible read error: a much larger clone is one base away. Other DNA sequences in the same sample also yield this CDR3. The chain couples TRBV6-5 to TRBJ2-7, with TRBD1 as a possible D gene (5 bases). The germline V gene has CDR1 MNHEY and CDR2 SVGAGI. This CDR3 region has 13 residues. Trimming removed 4 bases at V and 0 bases at J, with 7 bases between. This CDR3 reads CASSWGSSYEQYF. CDR3 nucleotides: TGTGCCAGCAGTTGGGGCAGCTCCTACGAGCAGTACTTC.

V usage is TRBV27 and J usage is TRBJ2-2, with unresolved D. Germline V gene lookup returns CDR1 MNHEY and CDR2 SMNVEV (reference sequence). The CDR3 runs to 13 residues. Trimming cost V 6 bases and J 5 bases, with 10 bases left between them. In DNA form, the CDR3 reads TGTGCCAGCAGCCATCTATTGACCGGGGAGCTGTTTTTT. Translating gives CASSHLLTGELFF.

The V call is TRBV19, the J call TRBJ1-5; the D is unclear. CDR3 length equals 12 residues. The germline gives CDR1 LNHDA, CDR2 SQIVND (reference sequence). The V end lost 6 bases, the J end lost 6 bases, and 9 bases lay between the germline ends. In nucleotides, the CDR3 is TGTGCCAGTAGACTGGGCCGTCAGCCCCAGCATTTT. This codes for CASRLGRQPQHF.

This clone has a single count. The chain joins TRBV7-9 to TRBJ1-2, with D possibly matching TRBD1 (6 bases). Germline V gene data show CDR1 as SEHNR and CDR2 as FQNEAQ (reference sequence). The CDR3 has 16 amino acids. Between the trimmed V and J ends, which lost 5 bases and 1 base, there was a span of 17 bases. CDR3 in amino acids: CASSLSKGENNYGYTF. The CDR3 bases are TGTGCCAGCAGCCTATCGAAGGGGGAAAATAACTATGGCTACACCTTC.

CDR3 bases: TGTGCCAGCAGGGGGGGGGCAGGTAGCAATCAGCCCCAGCATTTT. Residues: CASRGGAGSNQPQHF. The chain is built from TRBV27 and TRBJ1-5, with D perhaps TRBD1 (6 bases). V dropped 6 bases and J dropped 0 bases, with 12 bases sitting between them. CDR1 and CDR2 from the germline V gene are MNHEY and SMNVEV (reference sequence). The CDR3 is 15 amino acids.